The entry below gives a single T cell receptor beta chain sequence along with its context. Its cognate antigen is unknown. These data are taken from a study of radiation and T cells in renal cell carcinoma. Study-wide points: Top tumor clonotypes rose in blood 2 weeks post-radiation, then contracted. No pretreatment tumor biopsies were available for baseline clonotypes.

The assay was immunoSEQ multiplex PCR, and TCRdb's table has in-frame clones only and misses some. The sample has 130,000 to 150,000 clones, 80% to 90% seen once. CDR1 and CDR2 (germline): SGDLS, YYNGEE. Trimming cost V 9 bases and J 3 bases; bases outside gene matches: 8. The CDR3 covers 14 residues. The time point is: blood 4 weeks post-SBRT, at nephrectomy. Documented treatment: 15 Gy SBRT to primary tumor, nephrectomy 4 weeks later. Clear cell pathology was present in this patient's renal cell carcinoma. The sample was blood, taken from a patient whose treatment included radiotherapy and nephrectomy. The genes are TRBV9 and TRBJ1-1; the match to TRBD1 covers 10 bases. This clonotype originated in a woman aged 50 to 60 with renal cell carcinoma. CDR3 sequence: CAISGTGVDTEAFF. In DNA, the CDR3 is TGTGCCATCTCCGGGACAGGGGTAGACACTGAAGCTTTCTTT.